The rows below give T cell receptor beta chains drawn from one sample of a study of beta chain features in type 1 diabetes. Only in-frame clones appear in the TCRdb table, and some are missing; sequencing was by immunoSEQ multiplex PCR. The sample shows fewer than 900,000 clones, 15% to 20% of them seen only once. Sequenced input: naive CD4+ T cells from blood. These receptor sequences come from a woman under 30 in good health. Each CDR3 is given with its conserved first and last residue. A D gene is named only where the DNA matches it firmly. Clone size is not always given. Where it is, it says once, few, many or a class for expanded clones.

J: TRBJ2-7
D: NA
size: few
V: TRBV7-2
DNA: TGTGCCAGCAGCCTAACCTCCGTTGATACCTACGAGCAGTACTTC
CDR3: CASSLTSVDTYEQYF

J: TRBJ2-1
D: TRBD2
size: NA
V: TRBV2
DNA: TGTGCCAGCAGTGAATACGGGAGGTCGCAGTTCTTC
CDR3: CASSEYGRSQFF

J: TRBJ2-7
D: NA
size: NA
V: TRBV28
DNA: TGTGCCAGCAGGATGGGTCTCTACTACGAGCAGTACTTC
CDR3: CASRMGLYYEQYF

J: TRBJ2-2
D: NA
size: few
V: TRBV19
DNA: TGTGCCAGTAGTATTTCAGGGAACACCGGGGAGCTGTTTTTT
CDR3: CASSISGNTGELFF

J: TRBJ2-5
D: NA
size: NA
V: TRBV4-1
DNA: TGCGCCAGCAGAGCTACAGGGAGGGAGACCCAGTACTTC
CDR3: CASRATGRETQYF

J: TRBJ1-2
D: NA
size: NA
V: TRBV7-2
DNA: TGTGCCAGCAGCTCCGTCAGGGGCGGCTACACCTTC
CDR3: CASSSVRGGYTF

J: TRBJ2-2
D: NA
size: few
V: TRBV18
DNA: TGTGCCAGCTCGGACAGGAACACCGGGGAGCTGTTTTTT
CDR3: CASSDRNTGELFF

J: TRBJ2-7
D: TRBD2
size: few
V: TRBV7-6
DNA: TGTGCCAGCAGCAATAGCGGGGGGGCCTTGGGAGAGCAGTACTTC
CDR3: CASSNSGGALGEQYF

J: TRBJ2-3
D: NA
size: few
V: TRBV18
DNA: TGTGCCAGCTCACCACTGGCCAGCGCAGATACGCAGTATTTT
CDR3: CASSPLASADTQYF

J: TRBJ1-2
D: NA
size: NA
V: TRBV7-2
DNA: TGTGCCAGCAGCTTGGACTGGGGCTATGGCTACACCTTC
CDR3: CASSLDWGYGYTF

J: TRBJ2-1
D: NA
size: NA
V: TRBV4-2
DNA: TGTGCCAGCAGCCCTACCCACATTCCTGCCGGATATGAGCAGTTCTTC
CDR3: CASSPTHIPAGYEQFF

J: TRBJ2-2
D: TRBD1
size: few
V: TRBV5-1
DNA: TGCGCCAGCAGCGTGGACAGGCCGGAAGGGGAGCTGTTTTTT
CDR3: CASSVDRPEGELFF

J: TRBJ2-3
D: NA
size: NA
V: TRBV7-6
DNA: TGTGCCAGCAGCTTAAACGGGATACGCACAGATACGCAGTATTTT
CDR3: CASSLNGIRTDTQYF

J: TRBJ2-7
D: NA
size: NA
V: TRBV4-3
DNA: TGCGCCAGCAGCCTCGGTGGTGAGCAGTACTTC
CDR3: CASSLGGEQYF

J: TRBJ1-4
D: NA
size: NA
V: TRBV6-6
DNA: TGTGCCAGCATCAGGGCAAGTAATGAAAAACTGTTTTTT
CDR3: CASIRASNEKLFF

J: TRBJ2-3
D: NA
size: NA
V: TRBV2
DNA: TGTGCCAGCAGTGAAGCGGGATCCCCAGATACGCAGTATTTT
CDR3: CASSEAGSPDTQYF

J: TRBJ2-5
D: NA
size: NA
V: TRBV20-1
DNA: TGCAGTGCTTTAGAGCGGGAGACCCAGTACTTC
CDR3: CSALERETQYF

J: TRBJ2-4
D: TRBD2
size: NA
V: TRBV5-1
DNA: TGCGCCAGCAGCCCCCAGGGGCTAGCGGGAGTGAGGGACATTCAGTACTTC
CDR3: CASSPQGLAGVRDIQYF

J: TRBJ2-7
D: TRBD2
size: NA
V: TRBV7-2
DNA: TGTGCCAGCAGCCTAGGGACTAGCGGATCTCCCTACGAGCAGTACTTC
CDR3: CASSLGTSGSPYEQYF

J: TRBJ1-1
D: NA
size: NA
V: TRBV5-1
DNA: TGCGCCAGCAGCTTTCAGGGACCCATGAACACTGAAGCTTTCTTT
CDR3: CASSFQGPMNTEAFF

J: TRBJ2-7
D: NA
size: NA
V: TRBV2
DNA: TGTGCCAGCAGCGGCGTGGTGGTCTCCTACGAGCAGTACTTC
CDR3: CASSGVVVSYEQYF

J: TRBJ2-5
D: TRBD2
size: few
V: TRBV7-9
DNA: TGTGCCAGCAGCTTACTTCGTGGGAGGGCCGATGAGACCCAGTACTTC
CDR3: CASSLLRGRADETQYF

J: TRBJ2-2
D: TRBD1
size: NA
V: TRBV6-1
DNA: TGTGCCAGCAGTGTCCCGCGACAGGGCACCGGGGAGCTGTTTTTT
CDR3: CASSVPRQGTGELFF

J: TRBJ1-3
D: TRBD1
size: few
V: TRBV7-2
DNA: TGTGCCAGCAGCTCGACAGGGGGAAATGGAAACACCATATATTTT
CDR3: CASSSTGGNGNTIYF

J: TRBJ2-3
D: NA
size: NA
V: TRBV6-5
DNA: TGTGCCAGCAGTTACCCGGGCACAGATACGCAGTATTTT
CDR3: CASSYPGTDTQYF

J: TRBJ2-1
D: NA
size: NA
V: TRBV18
DNA: TGTGCCAGCTCACCACCTCGGACGGTGCCGTACAATGAGCAGTTCTTC
CDR3: CASSPPRTVPYNEQFF

J: TRBJ2-1
D: TRBD1
size: NA
V: TRBV5-4
DNA: TGTGCCAGCAGCTTGGACCAGGGGGCCCACAATGAGCAGTTCTTC
CDR3: CASSLDQGAHNEQFF

J: TRBJ2-1
D: NA
size: few
V: TRBV7-2
DNA: TGTGCCAGCAGCTTAGTTAAGGCGGGCTTGAATGAGCAGTTCTTC
CDR3: CASSLVKAGLNEQFF

J: TRBJ2-1
D: TRBD2
size: few
V: TRBV10-3
DNA: TGTGCCGTCAGGACTAGCGGGAGGGTTAATGAGCAGTTCTTC
CDR3: CAVRTSGRVNEQFF

J: TRBJ1-5
D: NA
size: NA
V: TRBV21-1
DNA: TGTGCCAGCACAATACAGGGAGCGACGGATAATAGCAATCAGCCCCAGCATTTT
CDR3: CASTIQGATDNSNQPQHF

J: TRBJ2-2
D: TRBD2
size: NA
V: TRBV7-3
DNA: TGTGCCAGCAGCTCTAGCGGGAGCGTCCCCGGGGAGCTGTTTTTT
CDR3: CASSSSGSVPGELFF

J: TRBJ2-1
D: TRBD2
size: few
V: TRBV7-9
DNA: TGTGCCAGCAGCTCGGGACTACAAGACAATGAGCAGTTCTTC
CDR3: CASSSGLQDNEQFF

J: TRBJ2-2
D: NA
size: NA
V: TRBV7-2
DNA: TGTGCCAGCAGCGCTGAGCGTTTTAACACCGGGGAGCTGTTTTTT
CDR3: CASSAERFNTGELFF

J: TRBJ1-3
D: NA
size: few
V: TRBV18
DNA: TGTGCCAGCTCACCAAACGGTCTAACTGGAAACACCATATATTTT
CDR3: CASSPNGLTGNTIYF

J: TRBJ1-2
D: NA
size: NA
V: TRBV15
DNA: TGTGCCACCAGTTGGGTCTATGGCTACACCTTC
CDR3: CATSWVYGYTF

J: TRBJ2-1
D: NA
size: few
V: TRBV28
DNA: TGTGCCAGCAAAGTTGGGGGTTCCTACAATGAGCAGTTCTTC
CDR3: CASKVGGSYNEQFF

J: TRBJ1-1
D: NA
size: once
V: TRBV6-5
DNA: TGTGCCAGCAGCGAAGGAGTTCGACTGGAGGCTTTCTTT
CDR3: CASSEGVRLEAFF

J: TRBJ2-1
D: NA
size: NA
V: TRBV4-3
DNA: TGCGCCAGCAGCCAAGTAGTTGGTAGCTCCTACAATGAGCAGTTCTTC
CDR3: CASSQVVGSSYNEQFF

J: TRBJ2-5
D: NA
size: NA
V: TRBV18
DNA: TGTGCCAGCTCACTGCGGGAGACCCAGTACTTC
CDR3: CASSLRETQYF

J: TRBJ2-1
D: NA
size: few
V: TRBV6-5
DNA: TGTGCCAGCATCCGGACCGTGGGCAGGAAGGCGCAGTTCTTC
CDR3: CASIRTVGRKAQFF

J: TRBJ2-7
D: TRBD2
size: few
V: TRBV14
DNA: TGTGCCAGCAGCCAAGCCGGGACTATTACTTACGAGCAGTACTTC
CDR3: CASSQAGTITYEQYF

J: TRBJ2-7
D: TRBD2
size: NA
V: TRBV5-4
DNA: TGTGCCAGCAGCTTGGGGTCCCCTAGCGGGTTCTACGAGCAGTACTTC
CDR3: CASSLGSPSGFYEQYF

J: TRBJ2-2
D: TRBD1
size: few
V: TRBV25-1
DNA: TGTGCCAGCAGTGCGAACAGGGGTCGGGCCGGGGAGCTGTTTTTT
CDR3: CASSANRGRAGELFF

J: TRBJ2-5
D: TRBD2
size: NA
V: TRBV18
DNA: TGTGCCAGCTCACCATCCATGTCAGCGGGAGTCCAGTCCGAGTACTTC
CDR3: CASSPSMSAGVQSEYF

J: TRBJ2-1
D: TRBD1
size: NA
V: TRBV18
DNA: TGTGCCAGCTCAGGACAGGAGACCAATGAGCAGTTCTTC
CDR3: CASSGQETNEQFF

J: TRBJ2-4
D: NA
size: few
V: TRBV28
DNA: TGTGCCAGCAGCTCTGTATCCGGAGGAAGCATTCAGTACTTC
CDR3: CASSSVSGGSIQYF

J: TRBJ2-3
D: NA
size: few
V: TRBV7-9
DNA: TGTGCCAGCAGCTACAGTTTGAGCACAGATACGCAGTATTTT
CDR3: CASSYSLSTDTQYF

J: TRBJ2-5
D: NA
size: few
V: TRBV13
DNA: TGTGCCAGCAGCGGGTACCAAGAGACCCAGTACTTC
CDR3: CASSGYQETQYF

J: TRBJ1-1
D: NA
size: NA
V: TRBV11-2
DNA: TGTGCCAGCAGCGTGCGGGGTACTGAAGCTTTCTTT
CDR3: CASSVRGTEAFF

J: TRBJ1-2
D: NA
size: few
V: TRBV7-9
DNA: TGTGCCAGCAGCTTAGGGCGGCAGGGGAATGGCTACACCTTC
CDR3: CASSLGRQGNGYTF

J: TRBJ2-3
D: TRBD2
size: few
V: TRBV10-3
DNA: TGTGCCATCAGTGACTCCGGGAGGTCCACAGATACGCAGTATTTT
CDR3: CAISDSGRSTDTQYF

J: TRBJ2-3
D: NA
size: NA
V: TRBV5-6
DNA: TGTGCCAGCAGCTTTAGTCTCGACTATCACGGCACAGATACGCAGTATTTT
CDR3: CASSFSLDYHGTDTQYF

J: TRBJ2-7
D: TRBD1
size: NA
V: TRBV10-3
DNA: TGTGCCATCAGCGGGACAGGGGGATCAGGCGAGCAGTACTTC
CDR3: CAISGTGGSGEQYF

J: TRBJ2-6
D: NA
size: NA
V: TRBV2
DNA: TGTGCCAGCAGTGGGGACTTGTACTCTGGGGCCAACGTCCTGACTTTC
CDR3: CASSGDLYSGANVLTF

J: TRBJ2-7
D: TRBD1
size: few
V: TRBV11-2
DNA: TGTGCCAGCAGTCCCGGGTGGGGACAGGGAGATTACGAGCAGTACTTC
CDR3: CASSPGWGQGDYEQYF